This is a list of T cell receptor beta chains from one sample in a study of graft-versus-host responses after intestinal transplantation. Measured with immunoSEQ multiplex PCR; TCRdb has only the in-frame clones, and not every one. The sample holds some 79,000 clones; approximately 88% are singletons and the top ten take 0.3% to 0.4%. No antigens are known for them. The sample in question was unstimulated CD4+ T cells sorted from spleen or lymph node cells, obtained before intestinal transplant. The receptor set was obtained from a human donor who received an intestinal transplant. The CDR3 runs from the conserved cysteine through the conserved F or W. D genes are given only for firm matches. The size entry is marked missing in some rows and otherwise reads once, few, many or a size class.

TGCGCCAGCAGCTTGGCTGGACAGGGCCTCTCTGGGGCCAACGTCCTGACTTTC	CASSLAGQGLSGANVLTF	TRBV5-1	TRBJ2-6	TRBD1	NA
TGTGCCAGCAGTGCCGCGGGACAGGGGGGAAACACCATATATTTT	CASSAAGQGGNTIYF	TRBV27	TRBJ1-3	TRBD1	NA
TGTGCCAGCAGTGCCAGGAACACTGAAGCTTTCTTT	CASSARNTEAFF	TRBV25-1	TRBJ1-1	NA	NA
TGTGCCAGCAGCCCTGCTAGCGGGAGTGGGGAGCTGTTTTTT	CASSPASGSGELFF	TRBV7-3	TRBJ2-2	TRBD2	NA
TGTGCCGTGTGGGGCGTCGGAAGCTCTGGGGCCAACGTCCTGACTTTC	CAVWGVGSSGANVLTF	TRBV2	TRBJ2-6	NA	NA
TGTGCCAGCAGCTTAGGAGGGACAGCAAATGAGCAGTTCTTC	CASSLGGTANEQFF	TRBV7-9	TRBJ2-1	TRBD1	NA
TGTGCCAGCAGCGTGGGGGACAGGGGAGAGTGGGACACTGAAGCTTTCTTT	CASSVGDRGEWDTEAFF	TRBV9	TRBJ1-1	TRBD1	NA
TGTGCCAGCAGCTTAGCGGGAGTCGTCGGGACCCAGTACTTC	CASSLAGVVGTQYF	TRBV11-1	TRBJ2-5	NA	NA
TGTGCCAGCAGCTTAGGGGGTTTCGGGACAGGGGTCGCAGATACGCAGTATTTT	CASSLGGFGTGVADTQYF	TRBV11-1	TRBJ2-3	TRBD1	NA
TGCAGTGCTCTTCGACTACCCGAGCAGTACTTC	CSALRLPEQYF	TRBV20-1	TRBJ2-7	NA	NA
TGTGCCAGCAGCTGGGGGACTAGCGGGGGGGCAGATACGCAGTATTTT	CASSWGTSGGADTQYF	TRBV7-3	TRBJ2-3	TRBD2	NA
TGTGCCAGCAGTTATTTAACTCCCTACGAGCAGTACTTC	CASSYLTPYEQYF	TRBV6-5	TRBJ2-7	NA	NA
TGCGCCAGCAGCTTGGGGGCTCCGGGACTAGCGGGAGGGGGGTCCTACAATGAGCAGTTCTTC	CASSLGAPGLAGGGSYNEQFF	TRBV5-1	TRBJ2-1	TRBD2	NA
TGTGCCAGCAGCTTAACGTTCAAGCGGGAGGCAGGGTATAGGGCCAATGAGCAGTTCTTC	CASSLTFKREAGYRANEQFF	TRBV7-3	TRBJ2-1	TRBD2	once
TGTGCCAGCAGTTACAAGGCAGGACAGGGGCGTCTGGAAGCTTTCTTT	CASSYKAGQGRLEAFF	TRBV6-5	TRBJ1-1	TRBD1	NA
TGTGCCAGCAGGACCGGGACATACTCCTCCTACGAGCAGTACTTC	CASRTGTYSSYEQYF	TRBV6-5	TRBJ2-7	NA	NA
TGTGCCAGCAGTTTGGAACCGGGGGGGAATTCACCCCTCCACTTT	CASSLEPGGNSPLHF	TRBV27	TRBJ1-6	NA	NA
TGCGCCAGCAGCTTGGACAGCTCCTATAATTCACCCCTCCACTTT	CASSLDSSYNSPLHF	TRBV5-1	TRBJ1-6	NA	NA
TGTGCCGGCTCTACAGGGGGCTACGCAGATACGCAGTATTTT	CAGSTGGYADTQYF	TRBV2	TRBJ2-3	TRBD1	NA
TGTGCCAGTCGGTGGACAGGGGACGAAACCCAGTACTTC	CASRWTGDETQYF	TRBV19	TRBJ2-5	TRBD1	NA
TGTGCCAGAAGCTTAAGCTGCTACGAGCAGTACTTC	CARSLSCYEQYF	TRBV5-3	TRBJ2-7	NA	NA
TGTGCCAGCAGCCCACGAAGCCGGGAGCTGTTTTTT	CASSPRSRELFF	TRBV7-2	TRBJ2-2	NA	NA
TGCGCCAGCAGCTCGCGCGGGCATGGGAACACTGAAGCTTTCTTT	CASSSRGHGNTEAFF	TRBV5-1	TRBJ1-1	NA	NA
TGTGCCAGCAGTGAAACTGGGACTGGGCCCCAGCATTTT	CASSETGTGPQHF	TRBV25-1	TRBJ1-5	NA	NA
TGTGCCGTGAAATGGGCACTTCAAGAGACCCAGTACTTC	CAVKWALQETQYF	TRBV7-9	TRBJ2-5	NA	NA
TGCGCCAGCAGCCTATGGACAGGGGGCGAATCAGGAAACACCATATATTTT	CASSLWTGGESGNTIYF	TRBV4-1	TRBJ1-3	TRBD1	NA
TGTGCCATCAGTGATAGGTCCGGGGGCTCTGGAAACACCATATATTTT	CAISDRSGGSGNTIYF	TRBV10-3	TRBJ1-3	NA	NA
TGTGCCAGCAGGACCGCCGGGACAGTGAACACTGAAGCTTTCTTT	CASRTAGTVNTEAFF	TRBV27	TRBJ1-1	TRBD1	NA
TGTGCCAGCAGCCCAATCCGGGACAGGGGGCGAGAGAACTATGGCTACACCTTC	CASSPIRDRGRENYGYTF	TRBV7-6	TRBJ1-2	TRBD1	NA
TGTGCCAGCAGAGGGACTAGCGATCTCGATGAGCAGTTCTTC	CASRGTSDLDEQFF	TRBV4-2	TRBJ2-1	TRBD2	NA
TGTGCCAGCAGTTTGGTCGGCTACGAGCAGTACTTC	CASSLVGYEQYF	TRBV28	TRBJ2-7	NA	few
TGTGCCAGCAGTGCCCGATCTCAGGCCGAAGCTTTCTTT	CASSARSQAEAFF	TRBV6-1	TRBJ1-1	NA	NA
TGTGCCTGGAGTGTATCGGACTACCCCCGAGCACCCCTCCACTTT	CAWSVSDYPRAPLHF	TRBV30	TRBJ1-6	NA	NA
TGTGCCAGCAGCCGAAAGCGGGAGGGAGGTAGCAATGAGCAGTTCTTC	CASSRKREGGSNEQFF	TRBV7-9	TRBJ2-1	TRBD2	NA
TGCGCCAGCAGCTTGGGGACGAGCGGGAAGGATGAGACCCAGTACTTC	CASSLGTSGKDETQYF	TRBV5-1	TRBJ2-5	TRBD2	NA
TGTGCCAGCAGCTTGGCCCAGAAGAACACTGAAGCTTTCTTT	CASSLAQKNTEAFF	TRBV5-6	TRBJ1-1	NA	NA
TGTGCCAGAGGGGGCGGAGCTAACTATGGCTACACCTTC	CARGGGANYGYTF	TRBV9	TRBJ1-2	TRBD1	NA
TGCGCCAGCAGCTTGGGAGGGGGACCCACAGATACGCAGTATTTT	CASSLGGGPTDTQYF	TRBV5-1	TRBJ2-3	NA	NA
TGTGCCAGCAGCTCAAGCGGGGGGGCGCGGAATGAGCAGTTCTTC	CASSSSGGARNEQFF	TRBV11-3	TRBJ2-1	TRBD2	NA
TGTGCCAGTAGTGCAAGAAAGGCAGGGCCTAGCGGGAGCTCCTACAATGAGCAGTTCTTC	CASSARKAGPSGSSYNEQFF	TRBV19	TRBJ2-1	TRBD2	NA
TGTGCCAGCAGTACAGGAAACTATGGCTACACCTTC	CASSTGNYGYTF	TRBV27	TRBJ1-2	NA	NA
TGTGCCAGCAGCAGGCGACTAGCGGGGGGGCAAGAGACCCAGTACTTC	CASSRRLAGGQETQYF	TRBV5-4	TRBJ2-5	TRBD2	NA
TGCGCCAGCAGCTTACTAGCGGGCACCTACGAGCAGTACTTC	CASSLLAGTYEQYF	TRBV5-1	TRBJ2-7	TRBD2	NA